This entry describes one TCR beta chain. Its antigen has not been determined. The record has no base qualities; no much larger clone is one base away. The CDR3 regions of human TCRbeta chains were analyzed by immunosequencing. The authors' analysis ran thus. TCRs in the repertoires were matched against a reference library of SARS-CoV-2-specific TCRs that had been generated with the MIRA antigen-specificity platform. Breadth meant the fraction of unique TCRs that were SARS-CoV-2-associated, whereas depth meant the fraction of total T cells that were SARS-CoV-2-associated. Each spike-specific TCR was assigned to its reactive spike region and to a CD4 or CD8 class using the MIRA data. Log10-transformed breadth and depth values were compared by one-way ANOVA with Sidak's multiple comparisons tests. This is the immuneACCESS table as TCRdb keeps it, with only in-frame sequences that have V and J called. A part of the clones is gone; compared with another copy, unresolved V genes explain less than half, and the rest is unexplained. The DNA gave D and trimming, while V, J and clone size come from that table. This sample lists about 96,000 clones; about nine tenths were detected once. Of the sample, roughly 1.7% falls within the top ten clones.

These data come from a study of T cell responses to AZD1222 COVID-19 vaccine (dated by TCRdb to about 2021). Turning to the overall study: AZD1222 recipients whose second dose came at about 4 weeks and those whose second dose came at about 12 weeks were combined into one group, since spike-specific TCR depth and breadth did not differ between the two schedules. TCR sequencing covered 233 trial participants: 207 given two doses of AZD1222 and approximately 25 given two doses of MenACWY control vaccine. Trial participants were enrolled by age into subgroups of 18-55, 56-69 and 70-plus years, and around 140, 26 and 57 TCR-sequenced participants, respectively, were included in these subgroups. The paper as a whole reports these results and caveats: In the small 56-69-year group, the increase in depth fell short of significance, most likely because of low power. Conclusions about previously exposed vaccinees were limited because only six AZD1222 recipients were SARS-CoV-2 seropositive at baseline. Participants were mostly white British and included more females than males, and it was suggested by the authors that clonal diversity may have been underestimated. After two AZD1222 doses, spike-specific TCR breadth and depth were significantly higher than at day 0 and than in MenACWY recipients. Vaccine-associated CD4 TCRs spanned the whole spike protein, with dominant responses in regions 160-218 and 743-854. Because no day 14 peak-response samples were available, repertoires were characterized only after the peak T cell response. Reportedly, close to half of the unique spike-specific TCRs recognized epitopes lying outside the regions that are mutated in the B.1.351 and B.1.1.7 variants.

The time point label, read with the paper, signifies: baseline before first vaccination. Vaccinee samples came from UK trials COV001 and COV002, including a single-blind randomized controlled phase 2/3 trial of AZD1222 (ChAdOx1 nCoV-19) in healthy adults. For TCRbeta chain sequencing, PBMC samples from trial participants were taken at day 0 and at day 28 after the second dose. Sequences LGHNA (CDR1) and YSLEER (CDR2) are obtained from the germline V gene. Compared with germline, V lacks 2 bases and J lacks 2 bases; bases without a gene match: 3. The CDR3 covers 15 residues, taking in both the cysteine and the phenylalanine. Here the CDR3 DNA is all that survives: 45 bases in frame from base 1.

This clonotype was obtained from an adult in good health. The sequence is built from TRBV4-3 and TRBJ2-7; 10 middle bases align to TRBD2. The source material was peripheral blood, sampled on day 0 of AZD1222 vaccination. The nucleotide sequence is given as TGCGCCAGCAGCCAAATAGCGGGGGGTGCCTACGAGCAGTACTTC. Translated, this gives CASSQIAGGAYEQYF.